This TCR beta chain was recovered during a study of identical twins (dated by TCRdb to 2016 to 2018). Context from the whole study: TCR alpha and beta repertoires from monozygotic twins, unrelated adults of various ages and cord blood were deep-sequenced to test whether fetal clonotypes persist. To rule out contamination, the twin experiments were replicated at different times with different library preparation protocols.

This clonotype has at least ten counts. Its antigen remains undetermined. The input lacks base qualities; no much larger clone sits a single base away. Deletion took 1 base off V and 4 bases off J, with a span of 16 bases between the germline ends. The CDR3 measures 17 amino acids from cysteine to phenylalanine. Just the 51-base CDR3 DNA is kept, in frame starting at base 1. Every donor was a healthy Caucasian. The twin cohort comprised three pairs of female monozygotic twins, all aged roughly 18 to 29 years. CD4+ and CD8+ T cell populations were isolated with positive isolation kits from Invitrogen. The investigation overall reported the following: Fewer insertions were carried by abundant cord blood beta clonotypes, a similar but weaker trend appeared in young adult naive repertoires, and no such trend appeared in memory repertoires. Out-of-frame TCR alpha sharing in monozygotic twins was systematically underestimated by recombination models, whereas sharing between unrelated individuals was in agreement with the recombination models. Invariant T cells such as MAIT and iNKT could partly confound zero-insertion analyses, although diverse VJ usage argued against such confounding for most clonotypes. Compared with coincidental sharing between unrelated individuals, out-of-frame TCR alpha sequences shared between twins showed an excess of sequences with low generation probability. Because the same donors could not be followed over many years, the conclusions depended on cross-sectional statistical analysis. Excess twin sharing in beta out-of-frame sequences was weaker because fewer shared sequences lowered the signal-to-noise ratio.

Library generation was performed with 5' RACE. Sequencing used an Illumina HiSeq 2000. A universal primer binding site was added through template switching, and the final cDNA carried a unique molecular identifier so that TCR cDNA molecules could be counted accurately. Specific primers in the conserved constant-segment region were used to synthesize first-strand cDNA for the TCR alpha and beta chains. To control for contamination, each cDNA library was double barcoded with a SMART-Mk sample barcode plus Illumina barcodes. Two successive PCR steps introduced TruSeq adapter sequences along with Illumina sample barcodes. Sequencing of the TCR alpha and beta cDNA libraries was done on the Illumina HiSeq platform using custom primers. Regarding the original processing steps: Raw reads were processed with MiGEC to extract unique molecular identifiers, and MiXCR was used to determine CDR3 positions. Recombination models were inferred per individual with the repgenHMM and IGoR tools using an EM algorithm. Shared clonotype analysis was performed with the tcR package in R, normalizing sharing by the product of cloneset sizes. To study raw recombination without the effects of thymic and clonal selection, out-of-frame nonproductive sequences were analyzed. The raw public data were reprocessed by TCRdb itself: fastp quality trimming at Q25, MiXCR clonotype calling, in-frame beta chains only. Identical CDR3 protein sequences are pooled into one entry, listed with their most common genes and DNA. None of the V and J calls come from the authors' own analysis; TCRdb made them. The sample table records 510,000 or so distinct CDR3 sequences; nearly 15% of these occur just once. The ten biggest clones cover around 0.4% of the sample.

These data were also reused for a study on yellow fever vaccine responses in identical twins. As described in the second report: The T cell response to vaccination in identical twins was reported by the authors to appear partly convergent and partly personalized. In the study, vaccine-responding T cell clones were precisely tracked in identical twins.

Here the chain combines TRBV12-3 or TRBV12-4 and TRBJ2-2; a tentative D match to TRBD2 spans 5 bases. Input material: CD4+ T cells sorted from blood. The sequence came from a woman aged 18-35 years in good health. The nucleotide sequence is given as TGTGCCAGCAGTTTAGACTGGGGAGTGGGTAGCACCGGGGAGCTGTTTTTT. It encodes CASSLDWGVGSTGELFF.